These 30 T cell receptor beta chains share one sample of origin, sequenced in a study of blood T cell repertoires in COVID-19. Produced via immunoSEQ multiplex PCR; TCRdb's table is partial and in-frame only. This sample has 150,000 to 200,000 clones, with 70% to 90% found just once. What was sequenced was peripheral blood. Receptor source: a man between 65 and 79 years old with active or convalescent COVID-19.

The chain links TRBV7-2 to TRBJ2-5; no clear D gene. V was pared by 5 bases and J by 6 bases, with 10 bases between. CDR3 size: 12 residues. Germline V gene lookup returns CDR1 SGHTA and CDR2 FQGNSA. The CDR3 spells CASSSEVKTQYF. DNA for the CDR3: TGTGCCAGCAGCAGTGAGGTCAAGACCCAGTACTTC.

V and J are TRBV28 and TRBJ1-4; D not certain. The germline V gene encodes CDR1 MDHEN and CDR2 SYDVKM. The CDR3 has 15 residues. V lost 5 bases, J lost 0 bases, and 10 bases lay in between. CDR3 sequence reads: CASSSFGATNEKLFF. In nucleotides, the CDR3 is TGTGCCAGCAGTAGTTTCGGTGCAACTAATGAAAAACTGTTTTTT.

The chain recombines TRBV5-1 with TRBJ2-2, with D uncertain. Trimming cost V 3 bases and J 5 bases, with 8 bases left between them. This CDR3 is built from 13 residues. CDR1 is SGHRS, CDR2 YFSETQ, per germline. The CDR3 DNA reads as TGCGCCAGCAGCTCTTACAGTACCGGGGAGCTGTTTTTT. This encodes CASSSYSTGELFF.

The chain recombines TRBV19 with TRBJ1-5; the D gene is possibly TRBD1 (6 bases). This CDR3 is built from 14 residues. V lost 1 base, J lost 4 bases, and 8 bases lay in between. The germline V gene encodes CDR1 LNHDA and CDR2 SQIVND (reference sequence). The chain's CDR3 is CASSIGTANQPQHF. In nucleotides, the CDR3 is TGTGCCAGTAGTATAGGGACAGCTAATCAGCCCCAGCATTTT.

CDR3 sequence reads: CASSQDLGQGLYEQYF. CDR3 bases: TGCGCCAGCAGCCAAGATTTGGGACAGGGGCTCTACGAGCAGTACTTC. The rearrangement links TRBV4-3 to TRBJ2-7; 10 bases are a match to TRBD1. With V trimmed by 0 bases and J by 3 bases, 5 bases remained unmatched. The CDR3 is 16 residues long. In germline, CDR1 is LGHNA, CDR2 YSLEER.

The CDR3 DNA is TGTGCCAGCAGCTTAGGTCCTAGCACCGGGGAGCTGTTTTTT. Amino acids: CASSLGPSTGELFF. The chain employs TRBV7-2 and TRBJ2-2; the D is unclear. Germline V lookup: CDR1 SGHTA, CDR2 FQGNSA. This CDR3 comprises 14 residues. The V end lost 1 base, the J end lost 4 bases, and 7 bases lay between the germline ends.

There are a few counts of this clone. The chain recombines TRBV6-5 with TRBJ2-2; D remains ambiguous. The CDR3 is made up of 14 amino acids. Germline V gives CDR1 MNHEY, CDR2 SVGAGI. V shed 2 bases and J shed 1 base, with 5 bases lying between them. CDR3 protein: CASSYHLNTGELFF. In nucleotides, the CDR3 is TGTGCCAGCAGTTACCACTTGAACACCGGGGAGCTGTTTTTT.

The chain combines TRBV7-9 with TRBJ2-5, with 12 positions matching TRBD2. The junction had 5 bases not matched to a gene; V was cut back by 4 bases and J by 5 bases. Germline V gene data show CDR1 as SEHNR and CDR2 as FQNEAQ (reference sequence). This CDR3 has 15 amino acids. Written as DNA, the CDR3 is TGTGCCAGCAGCTACCGACTAGCGGGGGACGAGACCCAGTACTTC. This encodes CASSYRLAGDETQYF.

The chain recombines TRBV5-4 with TRBJ2-5; TRBD1 is a possible D gene (6 bases). Germline V lookup: CDR1 SGHNT, CDR2 YYREEE (reference sequence). Trimming pared 5 bases from V and 3 bases from J, leaving 8 bases between. The CDR3 covers 12 residues. The CDR3 DNA reads as TGTGCCAGCAGTACAGGGAAAGAGACCCAGTACTTC. It yields the protein CASSTGKETQYF.

CDR3 residues: CASSFRAEGSSPLHF. In DNA, the CDR3 is TGTGCCAGCAGTTTCCGGGCGGAGGGTAGTTCACCCCTCCACTTT. The chain links TRBV5-8 to TRBJ1-6, with D unclear. The length of the CDR3 is 15 residues. Germline CDR1 reads SGHTS; CDR2 reads YDEGEE. Deletions cut 5 bases from V and 9 bases from J, with 18 bases between.

CDR3 coding DNA: TGCGCCAGCAGTGGGCCTGCTTATTTAGCGGGTACCTACGAGCAGTACTTC. It specifies CASSGPAYLAGTYEQYF. The chain joins TRBV23-1 to TRBJ2-7, with 7 bases aligning to TRBD2. TRBV23-1 carries the ORF label, with uncertain function. The CDR3 extends over 17 amino acids. V shed 5 bases and J 2 bases; nucleotides not matched to a gene: 15.

CDR3 region: CASKDRVNEKLFF. The CDR3 nucleotides read TGTGCCAGCAAAGACAGGGTAAATGAAAAACTGTTTTTT. The V call is TRBV2, the J call TRBJ1-4; 7 bases are shared with TRBD1. J gave up 5 bases and V 7 bases, and 4 bases lay outside the gene matches. Germline V gives CDR1 SNHLY, CDR2 FYNNEI. CDR3 length: 13 residues.

V usage is TRBV3-1 (or the pseudogene TRBV3-2) and J usage is TRBJ1-2; D uncertain. CDR1 is LGHDT, CDR2 YNNKEL, per germline (reference sequence). V was shortened by 6 bases and J by 4 bases, with 18 bases between the two germline ends. The CDR3 length is 15 residues. CDR3 residues: CASSGSPNGIYGYTF. Here the CDR3 DNA reads TGTGCCAGCAGTGGGAGCCCGAACGGGATCTATGGCTACACCTTC.

This chain uses TRBV7-2 with TRBJ1-5; unclear D gene. This CDR3 is 13 amino acids long. Germline V CDR1 and CDR2: SGHTA, FQGNSA. Deletions cut 11 bases from V and 5 bases from J, with 16 bases between. The CDR3 reads CAQQPPGDQPQHF. CDR3 DNA sequence: TGTGCCCAGCAACCTCCCGGGGATCAGCCCCAGCATTTT.

V usage is TRBV6-4 and J usage is TRBJ2-3; D is perhaps TRBD2 (7 bases). The CDR3 runs to 14 residues. The germline V gene encodes CDR1 MRHNA and CDR2 SNTAGT. V lost 6 bases, J lost 2 bases, and 12 bases lay in between. Here the CDR3 DNA reads TGTGCCAGCAGGACGGGGGGCAACACAGATACGCAGTATTTT. It translates to CASRTGGNTDTQYF.

This clone was seen a single time. The rearrangement joins TRBV5-5 to TRBJ2-7; TRBD1 matches 11 bases. The CDR3 has 15 residues. The trim removed 1 base at V and 7 bases at J, leaving 7 bases unmatched. Germline V lookup: CDR1 SGHKS, CDR2 YYEKEE (reference sequence). DNA for the CDR3: TGTGCCAGCAGCTTGAGGGACAGGGGGGCGGGGGAGCAGTACTTC. Protein product: CASSLRDRGAGEQYF.

The V and J genes are TRBV6-5 and TRBJ2-5; TRBD1 matches 8 bases. This CDR3 region has 14 residues. Per the germline V gene, CDR1 is MNHEY and CDR2 is SVGAGI. V was pared by 7 bases and J by 5 bases, with 9 bases of the junction left unmatched. In nucleotides, the CDR3 is TGTGCCAGCATCGACAGGGGACAGAGGGAGACCCAGTACTTC. This encodes CASIDRGQRETQYF.

V usage is TRBV3-1 (or the pseudogene TRBV3-2) and J usage is TRBJ2-7, with 8 bases fitting TRBD2. CDR1 and CDR2 from the germline V gene are LGHDT and YNNKEL (reference sequence). The CDR3 runs to 15 residues. Trimming took 2 bases from V and 5 from J; bases not matched to a gene: 8. The CDR3 sequence is CASSQRGTSNDEQYF. Written as DNA, the CDR3 is TGTGCCAGCAGCCAACGTGGGACTAGTAACGACGAGCAGTACTTC.

The V and J genes are TRBV11-3 and TRBJ1-1; maybe TRBD1 (5 bases). Trimming removed 0 bases at V and 8 bases at J, with 7 bases between. Germline loops: CDR1 SGHNT, CDR2 YENEEA. The CDR3 consists of 12 residues. Written as DNA, the CDR3 is TGTGCCAGCAGCTTAGATAGGGGAGAAGCTTTCTTT. It codes for CASSLDRGEAFF.

The V and J genes are TRBV7-2 and TRBJ1-2; D is uncertain. The CDR3 length is 14 residues. V shed 5 bases and J shed 2 bases, with 12 bases lying between them. Germline values: CDR1 SGHTA, CDR2 FQGNSA. The CDR3 nucleotides read TGTGCCAGCAGCCCAAGGACTGAGAACTATGGCTACACCTTC. Its protein is CASSPRTENYGYTF.

The gene calls are TRBV7-2 and TRBJ2-7, with unresolved D. Per germline, CDR1 SGHTA and CDR2 FQGNSA. The length of the CDR3 is 18 residues. Trimming shortened V by 5 bases and J by 0 bases, and 23 bases separated the two germline ends. The CDR3 protein is CASSLSTPGSHSSYEQYF. The CDR3, as DNA: TGTGCCAGCAGCCTAAGTACGCCTGGGTCTCACAGCTCCTACGAGCAGTACTTC.

The chain uses TRBV30 and TRBJ2-7; D call uncertain. Trimming pared 5 bases from V and 1 base from J, leaving 6 bases between. The CDR3 loop spans 11 amino acids. The germline V gene encodes CDR1 GTSNPN and CDR2 SVGIG (reference sequence). CDR3 region: CAWGRSYEQYF. The CDR3 nucleotides are TGTGCCTGGGGACGGTCCTACGAGCAGTACTTC.

This clone showed up just once. The chain joins TRBV25-1 to TRBJ1-3, with no clear D. The CDR3 is 14 amino acids. Trimming pared 7 bases from V and 2 bases from J, leaving 12 bases between. Germline CDR1 is MGHDK and CDR2 is SYGVNS. In DNA form, the CDR3 reads TGTGCCAGCACCTACTCGGGAGCTGGAAACACCATATATTTT. Translation gives CASTYSGAGNTIYF.

This clone was detected only once. This rearrangement joins TRBV7-2 to TRBJ2-2; D possibly corresponds to TRBD2 (6 bases). This CDR3 spans 13 amino acids. Per germline, CDR1 SGHTA and CDR2 FQGNSA. V was clipped by 5 bases and J by 6 bases, with 10 bases between them. As DNA, the CDR3 is TGTGCCAGCAGCGCGGGACTCCCCGGGGAGCTGTTTTTT. Its protein product is CASSAGLPGELFF.

V and J are TRBV3-1 (or the pseudogene TRBV3-2) and TRBJ2-3; 9 bases are shared with TRBD1. J gave up 4 bases and V 8 bases, and 13 bases lay outside the gene matches. Germline V lookup: CDR1 LGHDT, CDR2 YNNKEL (reference sequence). The CDR3 is 16 residues long. The CDR3 protein is CASQAGQGFLADTQYF. CDR3 bases: TGTGCCAGCCAAGCGGGACAGGGATTTTTAGCAGATACGCAGTATTTT.

In nucleotides, the CDR3 is TGTGCCAGCAGCAGGACCCAGGCGGGTGGCTACACCTTC. Protein sequence: CASSRTQAGGYTF. The rearrangement joins TRBV14 to TRBJ1-2; the D is unclear. This CDR3 region has 13 residues. V lost 5 bases and J lost 7, with 14 bases in between. Germline V gene lookup returns CDR1 SGHDN and CDR2 FVKESK.

The V gene is TRBV29-1, the J gene TRBJ1-2; tentative D call: TRBD1 (5 bases). Germline-derived CDR1 and CDR2 are SQVTM and ANQGSEA. Trimming took off 0 bases at V and 1 base at J, with 12 bases between the two ends. The CDR3 loop spans 15 amino acids. This chain's CDR3 is CSVEDGGVINYGYTF. CDR3 DNA sequence: TGCAGCGTTGAAGATGGAGGGGTCATTAACTATGGCTACACCTTC.

The chain uses TRBV5-1 and TRBJ2-3, with a tentative D call TRBD2 (6 bases). This CDR3 is built from 15 residues. Germline assignment: CDR1 SGHRS and CDR2 YFSETQ. Trimming shortened V by 5 bases and J by 3 bases, and 16 bases separated the two germline ends. The CDR3 spells CASRSPAGLTDTQYF. CDR3 nucleotide sequence: TGCGCCAGCAGATCCCCCGCGGGGTTAACAGATACGCAGTATTTT. Variable domain in full (rest from reference TRBV5-1 and TRBJ2-3): KAGVTQTPRYLIKTRGQQVTLSCSPISGHRSVSWYQQTPGQGLQFLFEYFSETQRNKGNFPGRFSGRQFSNSRSEMNVSTLELGDSALYLCASRSPAGLTDTQYFGPGTRLTVL.

CDR3 DNA: TGTGCCACAGCTAGCGGGAACACAGATACGCAGTATTTT. Protein product: CATASGNTDTQYF. The V gene is TRBV10-3, the J gene TRBJ2-3, with 9 bases matching TRBD2. Germline V lookup: CDR1 ENHRY, CDR2 SYGVKD. V gave up 10 bases and J gave up 2 bases; unmatched junction bases: 4. There are 13 residues in the CDR3.

The chain uses TRBV5-1 and TRBJ2-5; D is possibly TRBD2 (5 bases). This CDR3 region has 12 residues. Germline CDR1 reads SGHRS; CDR2 reads YFSETQ. V was trimmed by 2 bases and J by 7 bases, leaving 9 bases between them. CDR3 amino acids: CASSFPEGTQYF. For the CDR3, the DNA is TGCGCCAGCAGCTTCCCTGAGGGGACCCAGTACTTC.